Below, one TCR beta chain is given with its context. The investigators amplified TCR beta CDR3 regions from RNA transcripts. During a first-round RT-PCR of the TCR CDR3, the HTBI primer set was used. One entry per CDR3 protein, called by TCRdb with MiXCR from the multiplex PCR reads. The table lists approximately 380,000 distinct CDR3 sequences, 15% to 20% of them singletons. The source of the sample is a study of T cells in Graves' hyperthyroidism and ophthalmopathy. The junction had 6 bases not matched to a gene; V was cut back by 8 bases and J by 6 bases. CDR3 length: 14 amino acids. Germline CDR1 reads LNHNV; CDR2 reads YYDKDF (reference sequence). The hyperthyroidism was newly diagnosed and had lasted under 2 months; the patients were aged 18 to 65.

Sequencing used blood. The receptor was derived from a woman under 30 with Graves' hyperthyroidism. J is TRBJ2-2 and V is TRBV15, with 10 bases lining up with TRBD1. The CDR3 is CATGTGDRAGELFF. The CDR3, as DNA: TGTGCCACCGGGACAGGGGATCGAGCCGGGGAGCTGTTTTTT. Drawing the rest from reference TRBV15 and TRBJ2-2, the complete variable domain is DAMVIQNPRYQVTQFGKPVTLSCSQTLNHNVMYWYQQKSSQAPKLLFHYYDKDFNNEADTPDNFQSRRPNTSFCFLDIRSPGLGDTAMYLCATGTGDRAGELFFGEGSRLTVL.